This T cell receptor beta chain is drawn from a study of blood T cell repertoires in COVID-19. The table came from immunoSEQ multiplex PCR; TCRdb's copy has only in-frame clones and leaves some out. The sample records around 130,000 clones, less than 85% being singletons. Germline assignment: CDR1 MDHEN and CDR2 SYDVKM. The CDR3 contains 14 residues. V was trimmed by 3 bases and J by 4 bases, leaving 10 bases between them. The chain carries TRBV28 and TRBJ2-1, with a weak D call TRBD2 (5 bases). The TCR was taken from a young woman who had been exposed to COVID-19. Sequences were obtained from PBMCs or T cells enriched from blood (not recorded which). The CDR3 DNA is TGTGCCAGCAGTTTGAGGGTTACTTACAATGAGCAGTTCTTC. Its protein product is CASSLRVTYNEQFF.